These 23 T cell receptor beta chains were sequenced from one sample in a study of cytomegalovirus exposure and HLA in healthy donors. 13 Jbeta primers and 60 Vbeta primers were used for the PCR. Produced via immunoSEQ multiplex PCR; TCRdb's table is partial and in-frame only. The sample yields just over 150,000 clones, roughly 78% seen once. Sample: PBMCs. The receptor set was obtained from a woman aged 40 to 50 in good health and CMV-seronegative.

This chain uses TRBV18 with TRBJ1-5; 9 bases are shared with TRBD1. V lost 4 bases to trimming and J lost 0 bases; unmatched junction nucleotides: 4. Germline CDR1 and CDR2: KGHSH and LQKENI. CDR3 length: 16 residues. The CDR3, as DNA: TGTGCCAGCTCACTAAGACAGGGGGATAGCAATCAGCCCCAGCATTTT. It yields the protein CASSLRQGDSNQPQHF.

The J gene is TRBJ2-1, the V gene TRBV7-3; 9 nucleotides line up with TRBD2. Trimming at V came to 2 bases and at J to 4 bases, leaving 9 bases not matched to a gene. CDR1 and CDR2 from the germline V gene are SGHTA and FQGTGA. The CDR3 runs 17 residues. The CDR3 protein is CASSLGRGGEIYNEQFF. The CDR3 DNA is TGTGCCAGCAGCTTAGGACGCGGGGGGGAGATTTACAATGAGCAGTTCTTC.

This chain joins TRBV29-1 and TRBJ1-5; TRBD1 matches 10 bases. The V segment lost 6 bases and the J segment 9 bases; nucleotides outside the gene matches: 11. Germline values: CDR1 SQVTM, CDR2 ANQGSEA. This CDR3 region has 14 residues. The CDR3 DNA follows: TGCAGCGTCCTGACAGGGGGCCAAATAGGGCCCCAGCATTTT. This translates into CSVLTGGQIGPQHF.

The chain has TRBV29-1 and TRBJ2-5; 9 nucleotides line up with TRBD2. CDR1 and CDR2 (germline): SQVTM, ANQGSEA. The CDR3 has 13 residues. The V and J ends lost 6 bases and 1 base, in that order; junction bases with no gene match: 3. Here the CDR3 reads CSVGLAPQETQYF. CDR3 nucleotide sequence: TGCAGCGTGGGACTAGCACCCCAAGAGACCCAGTACTTC.

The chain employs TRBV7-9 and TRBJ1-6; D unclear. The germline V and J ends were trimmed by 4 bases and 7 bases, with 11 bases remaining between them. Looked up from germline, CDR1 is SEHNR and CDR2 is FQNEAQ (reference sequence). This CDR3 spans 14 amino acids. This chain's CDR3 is CASSSGLTNSPLHF. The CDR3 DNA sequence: TGTGCCAGCAGCTCAGGTTTGACCAATTCACCCCTCCACTTT.

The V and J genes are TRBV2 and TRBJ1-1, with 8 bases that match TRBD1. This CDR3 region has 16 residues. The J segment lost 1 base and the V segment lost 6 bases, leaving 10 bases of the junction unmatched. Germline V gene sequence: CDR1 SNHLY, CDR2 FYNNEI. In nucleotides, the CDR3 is TGTGCCAGCAGGCTAAGACAGGGGACGTCGAACACTGAAGCTTTCTTT. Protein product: CASRLRQGTSNTEAFF.

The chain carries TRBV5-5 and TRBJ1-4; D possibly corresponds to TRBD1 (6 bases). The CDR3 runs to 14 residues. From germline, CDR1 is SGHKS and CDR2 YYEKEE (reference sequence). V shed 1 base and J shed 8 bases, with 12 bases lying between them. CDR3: CASSLIGGGEKLFF. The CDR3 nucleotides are TGTGCCAGCAGCTTGATAGGGGGAGGGGAAAAACTGTTTTTT. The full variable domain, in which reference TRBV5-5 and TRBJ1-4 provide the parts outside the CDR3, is DAGVTQSPTHLIKTRGQQVTLRCSPISGHKSVSWYQQVLGQGPQFIFQYYEKEERGRGNFPDRFSARQFPNYSSELNVNALLLGDSALYLCASSLIGGGEKLFFGSGTQLSVL.

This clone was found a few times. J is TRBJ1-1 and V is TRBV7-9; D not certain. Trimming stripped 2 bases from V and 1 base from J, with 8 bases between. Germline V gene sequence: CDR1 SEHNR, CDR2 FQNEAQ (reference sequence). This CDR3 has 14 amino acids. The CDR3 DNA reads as TGTGCCAGCAGCTTATTTGAGGGGAACACTGAAGCTTTCTTT. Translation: CASSLFEGNTEAFF.

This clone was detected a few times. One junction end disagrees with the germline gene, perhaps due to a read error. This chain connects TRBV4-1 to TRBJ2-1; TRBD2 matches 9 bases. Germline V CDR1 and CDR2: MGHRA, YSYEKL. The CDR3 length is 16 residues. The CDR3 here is CASSRTAGGPDNEQFF. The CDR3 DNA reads TGTGCCAGCAGCCGCACGGCGGGGGGGCCAGACAATGAGCAGTTCTTC.

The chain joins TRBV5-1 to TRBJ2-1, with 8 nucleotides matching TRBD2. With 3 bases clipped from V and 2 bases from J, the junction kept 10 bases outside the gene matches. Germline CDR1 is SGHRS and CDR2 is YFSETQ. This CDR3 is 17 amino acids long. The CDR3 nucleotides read TGCGCCAGCAGCTCTCAGGCGGGGGGCGGAACCTACAATGAGCAGTTCTTC. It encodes CASSSQAGGGTYNEQFF.

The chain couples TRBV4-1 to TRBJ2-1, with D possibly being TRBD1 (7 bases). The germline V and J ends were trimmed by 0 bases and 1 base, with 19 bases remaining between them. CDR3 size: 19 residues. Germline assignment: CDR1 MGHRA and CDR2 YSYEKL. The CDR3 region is CASSQDTLRRGRSYNEQFF. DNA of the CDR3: TGCGCCAGCAGCCAAGATACCCTCCGGAGGGGGCGTTCCTACAATGAGCAGTTCTTC.

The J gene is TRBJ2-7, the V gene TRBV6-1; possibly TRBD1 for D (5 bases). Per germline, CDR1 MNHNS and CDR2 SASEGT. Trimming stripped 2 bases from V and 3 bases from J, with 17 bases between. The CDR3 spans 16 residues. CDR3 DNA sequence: TGTGCCAGCAGTGAATTATCCCACGGCAGGGACTACGAGCAGTACTTC. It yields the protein CASSELSHGRDYEQYF.

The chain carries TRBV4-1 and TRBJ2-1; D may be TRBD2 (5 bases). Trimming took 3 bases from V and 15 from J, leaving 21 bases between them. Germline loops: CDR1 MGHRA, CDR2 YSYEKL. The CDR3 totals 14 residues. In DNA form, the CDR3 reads TGCGCCAGCAGCCACCCCCCCGGGGAGAGGTGGCCGTTCTTC. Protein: CASSHPPGERWPFF.

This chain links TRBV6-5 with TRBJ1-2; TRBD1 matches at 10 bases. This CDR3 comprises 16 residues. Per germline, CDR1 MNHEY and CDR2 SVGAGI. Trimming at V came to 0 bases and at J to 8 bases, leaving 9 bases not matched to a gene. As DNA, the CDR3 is TGTGCCAGCAGTTACTCGGGACAGGGGCCCTCTAGCGGCTACACCTTC. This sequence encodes CASSYSGQGPSSGYTF.

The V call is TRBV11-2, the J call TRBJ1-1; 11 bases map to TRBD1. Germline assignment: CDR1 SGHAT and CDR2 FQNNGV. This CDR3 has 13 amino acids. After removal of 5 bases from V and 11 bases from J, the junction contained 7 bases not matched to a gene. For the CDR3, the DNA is TGTGCCAGCAGCCAGGGACAGGGGGGTTGGGCTTTCTTT. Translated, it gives CASSQGQGGWAFF.

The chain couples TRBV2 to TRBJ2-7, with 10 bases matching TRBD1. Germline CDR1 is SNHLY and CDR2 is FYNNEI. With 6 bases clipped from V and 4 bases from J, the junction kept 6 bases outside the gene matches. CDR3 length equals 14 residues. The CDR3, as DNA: TGTGCCAGCAGAGACAGGGGGCGCGGGTACGAGCAGTACTTC. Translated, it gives CASRDRGRGYEQYF.

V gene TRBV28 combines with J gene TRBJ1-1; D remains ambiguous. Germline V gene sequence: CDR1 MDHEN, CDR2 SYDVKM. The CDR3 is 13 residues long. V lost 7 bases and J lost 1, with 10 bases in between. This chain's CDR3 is CASTPSRNTEAFF. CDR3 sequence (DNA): TGTGCCAGCACCCCGAGTCGGAACACTGAAGCTTTCTTT. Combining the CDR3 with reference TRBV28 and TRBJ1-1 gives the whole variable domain DVKVTQSSRYLVKRTGEKVFLECVQDMDHENMFWYRQDPGLGLRLIYFSYDVKMKEKGDIPEGYSVSREKKERFSLILESASTNQTSMYLCASTPSRNTEAFFGQGTRLTVV.

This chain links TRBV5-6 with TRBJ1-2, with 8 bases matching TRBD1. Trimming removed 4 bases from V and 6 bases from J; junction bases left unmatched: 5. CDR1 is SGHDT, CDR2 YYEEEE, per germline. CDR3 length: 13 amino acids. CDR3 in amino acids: CASSRQGSHGYTF. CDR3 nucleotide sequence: TGTGCCAGCAGCCGACAGGGGTCCCATGGCTACACCTTC.

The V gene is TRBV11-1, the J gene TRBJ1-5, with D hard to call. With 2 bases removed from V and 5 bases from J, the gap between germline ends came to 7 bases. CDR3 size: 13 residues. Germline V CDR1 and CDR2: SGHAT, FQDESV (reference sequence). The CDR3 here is CASSLTVDQPQHF. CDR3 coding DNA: TGTGCCAGCAGCTTAACCGTAGATCAGCCCCAGCATTTT.

CDR3 sequence: CAISNRSRYTDTQYF. In nucleotides, the CDR3 is TGTGCCATCAGCAACAGGAGCCGATACACAGATACGCAGTATTTT. The chain links TRBV10-3 to TRBJ2-3, with D tentatively TRBD1 (5 bases). The V end lost 6 bases, the J end lost 2 bases, and 15 bases lay between the germline ends. This CDR3 region has 15 residues. CDR1 is ENHRY and CDR2 is SYGVKD in the germline V gene.

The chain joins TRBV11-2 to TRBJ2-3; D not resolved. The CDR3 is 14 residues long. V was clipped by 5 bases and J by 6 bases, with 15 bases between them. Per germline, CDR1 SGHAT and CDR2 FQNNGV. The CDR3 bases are TGTGCCAGCAGCGGCCGCGTGCGGTGGGATACGCAGTATTTT. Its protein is CASSGRVRWDTQYF.

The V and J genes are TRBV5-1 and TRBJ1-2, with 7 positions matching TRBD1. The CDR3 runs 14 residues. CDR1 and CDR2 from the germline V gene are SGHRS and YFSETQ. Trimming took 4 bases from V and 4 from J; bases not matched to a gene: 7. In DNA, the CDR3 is TGCGCCAGCAGCCCGACAGGGACAACCTATGGCTACACCTTC. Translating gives CASSPTGTTYGYTF.

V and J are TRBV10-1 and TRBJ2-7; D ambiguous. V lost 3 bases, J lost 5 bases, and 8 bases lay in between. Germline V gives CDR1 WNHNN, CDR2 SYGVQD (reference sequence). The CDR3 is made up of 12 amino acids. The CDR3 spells CASSENRDEQYF. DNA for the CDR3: TGCGCCAGCAGTGAAAATAGAGACGAGCAGTACTTC.